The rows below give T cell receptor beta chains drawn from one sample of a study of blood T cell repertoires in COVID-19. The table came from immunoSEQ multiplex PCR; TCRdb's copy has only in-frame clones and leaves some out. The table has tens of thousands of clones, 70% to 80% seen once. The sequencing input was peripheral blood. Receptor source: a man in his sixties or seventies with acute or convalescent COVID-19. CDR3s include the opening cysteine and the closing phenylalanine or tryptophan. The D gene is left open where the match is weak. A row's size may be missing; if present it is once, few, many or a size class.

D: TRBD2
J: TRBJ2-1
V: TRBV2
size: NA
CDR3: CASSPGTSSYNEQFF
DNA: TGTGCCAGCAGCCCCGGGACTAGCAGCTACAATGAGCAGTTCTTC

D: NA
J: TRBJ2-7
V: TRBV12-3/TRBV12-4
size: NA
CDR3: CASSPTAVYEQYF
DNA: TGTGCCAGCAGTCCCACCGCGGTCTACGAGCAGTACTTC

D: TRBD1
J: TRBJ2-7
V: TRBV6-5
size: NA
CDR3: CASRPGQSYEQYF
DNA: TGTGCCAGCAGGCCGGGACAGTCATACGAGCAGTACTTC

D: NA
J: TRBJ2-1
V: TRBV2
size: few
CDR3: CASSEWGDNEQFF
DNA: TGTGCCAGCAGTGAATGGGGGGACAATGAGCAGTTCTTC

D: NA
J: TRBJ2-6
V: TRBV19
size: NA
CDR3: CASSIREAGANVLTF
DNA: TGTGCCAGTAGTATCCGAGAGGCCGGGGCCAACGTCCTGACTTTC

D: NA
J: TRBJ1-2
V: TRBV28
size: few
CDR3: CAIWREASGYTF
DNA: TGTGCCATCTGGCGGGAGGCGAGCGGCTACACCTTC

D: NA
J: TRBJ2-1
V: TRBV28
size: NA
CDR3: CASSWVARNEQFF
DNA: TGTGCCAGCAGCTGGGTAGCGCGCAATGAGCAGTTCTTC

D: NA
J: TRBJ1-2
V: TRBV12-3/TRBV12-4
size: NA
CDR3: CASSFTDYGYTF
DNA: TGTGCCAGCAGTTTTACAGACTATGGCTACACCTTC

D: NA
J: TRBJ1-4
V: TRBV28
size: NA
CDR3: CASSNTGKLFF
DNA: TGTGCCAGCAGTAACACCGGGAAACTGTTTTTT

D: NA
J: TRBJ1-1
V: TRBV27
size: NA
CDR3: CASSPMGGVDFF
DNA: TGTGCCAGCAGCCCCATGGGGGGGGTGGACTTCTTT

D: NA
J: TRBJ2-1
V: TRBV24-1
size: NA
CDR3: CATGERATEQFF
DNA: TGTGCCACCGGCGAGCGGGCCACTGAGCAGTTCTTC

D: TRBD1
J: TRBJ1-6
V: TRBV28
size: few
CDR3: CASSLGGTGLSPLHF
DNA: TGTGCCAGCAGTTTAGGTGGGACAGGGTTATCCCCCCTCCACTTT

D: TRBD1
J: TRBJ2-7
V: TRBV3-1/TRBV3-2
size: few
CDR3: CASSLTGTGAYEQYF
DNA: TGTGCCAGCAGCCTTACCGGGACAGGGGCCTACGAGCAGTACTTC

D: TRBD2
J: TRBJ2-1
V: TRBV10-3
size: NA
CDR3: CAITRDLAGYNEQFF
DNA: TGTGCCATCACGCGGGACTTAGCGGGGTACAATGAGCAGTTCTTC

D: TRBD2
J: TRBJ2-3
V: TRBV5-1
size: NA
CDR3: CASSLRSGTSGVLPADTQYF
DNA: TGCGCCAGCAGCTTGAGGTCCGGGACTAGCGGCGTCCTTCCCGCAGATACGCAGTATTTT

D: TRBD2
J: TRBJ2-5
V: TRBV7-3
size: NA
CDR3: CASSLSPSGWQTQYF
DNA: TGTGCCAGCAGCTTATCGCCTAGCGGGTGGCAGACCCAGTACTTC

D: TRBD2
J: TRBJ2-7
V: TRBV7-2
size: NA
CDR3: CASSPFTSGVRNEQYF
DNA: TGTGCCAGCAGTCCATTTACTAGCGGGGTCCGAAACGAGCAGTACTTC

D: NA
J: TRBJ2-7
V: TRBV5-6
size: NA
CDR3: CASSLRGNSYEQYF
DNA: TGTGCCAGCAGCTTGAGAGGTAACTCCTACGAGCAGTACTTC

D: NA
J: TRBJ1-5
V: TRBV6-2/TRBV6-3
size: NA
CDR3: CASSSQGPQHF
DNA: TGTGCCAGCAGTTCCCAGGGGCCCCAGCATTTT

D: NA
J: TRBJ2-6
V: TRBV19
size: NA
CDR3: CASSISSGANVLTF
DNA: TGTGCCAGTAGTATCAGCTCTGGGGCCAACGTCCTGACTTTC

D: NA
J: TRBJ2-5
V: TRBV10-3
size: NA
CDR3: CAISAGGAGETQYF
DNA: TGTGCCATCAGTGCGGGGGGCGCGGGTGAGACCCAGTACTTC

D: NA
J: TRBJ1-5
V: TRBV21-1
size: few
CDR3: CASSNDRVVVAQHF
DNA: TGTGCCAGCAGCAACGACAGGGTAGTGGTGGCCCAGCATTTT

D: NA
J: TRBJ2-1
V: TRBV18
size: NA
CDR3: CASSPPGRREGTFF
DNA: TGTGCCAGCTCACCACCGGGAAGGAGAGAGGGTACGTTCTTC

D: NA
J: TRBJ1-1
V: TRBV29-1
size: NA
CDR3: CSAAPQENTEAFF
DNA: TGCAGCGCGGCCCCCCAGGAGAACACTGAAGCTTTCTTT

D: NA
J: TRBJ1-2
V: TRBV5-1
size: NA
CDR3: CASSSPGQGYYGYTF
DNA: TGCGCCAGCAGCTCTCCCGGGCAGGGCTACTATGGCTACACCTTC

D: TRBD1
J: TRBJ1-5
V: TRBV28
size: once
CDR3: CASREDRRYQPQHF
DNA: TGTGCCAGCAGGGAGGACAGGCGATATCAGCCCCAGCATTTT

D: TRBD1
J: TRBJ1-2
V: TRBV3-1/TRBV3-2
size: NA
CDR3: CASSPTQGAEYGYTF
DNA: TGTGCCAGCAGCCCAACACAGGGGGCGGAGTATGGCTACACCTTC

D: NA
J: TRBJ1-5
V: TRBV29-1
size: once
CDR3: CSVDRTDQGVNQPQHF
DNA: TGCAGCGTTGATAGGACGGACCAAGGGGTCAATCAGCCCCAGCATTTT

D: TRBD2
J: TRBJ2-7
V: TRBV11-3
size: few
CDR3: CASSSSGSHYEQYF
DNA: TGTGCCAGCAGCAGTAGCGGGAGCCACTACGAGCAGTACTTC

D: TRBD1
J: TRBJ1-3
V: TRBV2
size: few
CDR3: CASSVTGQASGNTIYF
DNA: TGTGCCAGCAGTGTAACCGGACAGGCCTCTGGAAACACCATATATTTT

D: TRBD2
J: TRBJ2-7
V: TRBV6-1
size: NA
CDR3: CASSELAGGGEQYF
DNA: TGTGCCAGCAGTGAGCTAGCGGGAGGGGGGGAGCAGTACTTC

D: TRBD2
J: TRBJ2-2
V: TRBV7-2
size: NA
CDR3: CASSPNPSGRAGTGELFF
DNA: TGTGCCAGCAGCCCCAATCCTAGCGGGAGGGCCGGAACCGGGGAGCTGTTTTTT

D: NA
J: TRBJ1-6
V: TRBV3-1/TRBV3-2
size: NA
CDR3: CASSFRQERSPLHF
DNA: TGTGCCAGCAGCTTCCGACAGGAGCGATCACCCCTCCACTTT

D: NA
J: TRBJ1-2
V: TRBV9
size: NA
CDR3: CASSLSWGSGYTF
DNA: TGTGCCAGCAGTTTAAGTTGGGGCTCTGGCTACACCTTC

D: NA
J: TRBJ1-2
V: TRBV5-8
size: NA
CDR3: CASQCGHPRNYGYTF
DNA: TGTGCCAGCCAATGCGGTCATCCACGAAACTATGGCTACACCTTC

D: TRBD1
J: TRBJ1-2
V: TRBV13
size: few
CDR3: CASSLGTGLYGYTF
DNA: TGTGCCAGCAGCCTCGGGACAGGCCTCTATGGCTACACCTTC

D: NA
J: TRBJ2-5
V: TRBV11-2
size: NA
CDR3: CASSQGTQRVTETQYF
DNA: TGTGCCAGCAGCCAAGGCACCCAGCGGGTGACAGAGACCCAGTACTTC

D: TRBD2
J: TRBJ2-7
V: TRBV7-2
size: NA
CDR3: CASSPERGGPLSYEQYF
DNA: TGTGCCAGCAGCCCTGAGCGGGGAGGGCCCCTATCCTACGAGCAGTACTTC

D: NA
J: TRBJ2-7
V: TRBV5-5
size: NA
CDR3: CASSSNSPYEQYF
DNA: TGTGCCAGCAGCTCTAACAGCCCCTACGAGCAGTACTTC

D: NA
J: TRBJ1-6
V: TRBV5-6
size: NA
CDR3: CASSFSGISYNSPLHF
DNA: TGTGCCAGCAGCTTTTCCGGGATTTCCTATAATTCACCCCTCCACTTT

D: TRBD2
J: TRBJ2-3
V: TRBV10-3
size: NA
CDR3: CANGLAGSGTQYF
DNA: TGTGCCAACGGACTAGCGGGGTCAGGGACGCAGTATTTT